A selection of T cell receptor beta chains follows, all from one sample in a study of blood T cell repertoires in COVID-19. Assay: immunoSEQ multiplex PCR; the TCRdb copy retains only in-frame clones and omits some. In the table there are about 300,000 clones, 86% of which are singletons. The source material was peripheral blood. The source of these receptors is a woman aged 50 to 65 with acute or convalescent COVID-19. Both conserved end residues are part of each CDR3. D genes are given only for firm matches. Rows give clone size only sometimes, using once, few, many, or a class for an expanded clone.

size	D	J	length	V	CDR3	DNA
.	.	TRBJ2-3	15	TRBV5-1	CASSLVGGVADTQYF	TGCGCCAGCAGCTTGGTCGGGGGAGTGGCAGATACGCAGTATTTT
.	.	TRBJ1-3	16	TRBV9	CASSVQDNRSGNTIYF	TGTGCCAGCAGCGTGCAGGATAACCGCTCTGGAAACACCATATATTTT
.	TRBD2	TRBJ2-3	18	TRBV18	CASSPLGLAGAPTDTQYF	TGTGCCAGCTCACCACTTGGGTTAGCGGGAGCCCCCACAGATACGCAGTATTTT
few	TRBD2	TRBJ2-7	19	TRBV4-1	CASSQDRLAGGPHSYEQYF	TGCGCCAGCAGCCAAGATCGGCTAGCGGGAGGGCCTCACTCCTACGAGCAGTACTTC
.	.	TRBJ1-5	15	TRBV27	CASSLFGRVFQPQHF	TGTGCCAGCAGTTTATTCGGGCGGGTATTTCAGCCCCAGCATTTT
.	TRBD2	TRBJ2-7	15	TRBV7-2	CASSLVAGVSYEQYF	TGTGCCAGCAGCTTAGTTGCGGGAGTGTCCTACGAGCAGTACTTC
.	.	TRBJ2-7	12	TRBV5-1	CASSRVSYEQYF	TGCGCCAGCAGCCGGGTGTCCTACGAGCAGTACTTC
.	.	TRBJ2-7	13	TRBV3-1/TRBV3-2	CASSLWASGIEYF	.
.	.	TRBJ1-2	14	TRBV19	CASSKQEANYGYTF	TGTGCCAGTAGTAAACAAGAAGCTAACTATGGCTACACCTTC
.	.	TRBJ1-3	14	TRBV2	CASSEVVSGNTIYF	TGTGCCAGCAGTGAAGTCGTCTCTGGAAACACCATATATTTT
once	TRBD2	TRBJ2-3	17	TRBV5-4	CASRHGTSRTNTDTQYF	TGTGCCAGCAGACATGGGACTAGCAGAACTAACACAGATACGCAGTATTTT
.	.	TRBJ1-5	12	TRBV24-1	CATSEGQRPQHF	TGTGCCACCAGTGAGGGGCAACGGCCCCAGCATTTT
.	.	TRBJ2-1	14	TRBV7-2	CASSFGGGYNEQFF	TGTGCCAGCAGCTTTGGGGGAGGTTACAATGAGCAGTTCTTC
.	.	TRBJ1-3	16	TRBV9	CASSGRFTGSGNTIYF	TGTGCCAGCAGCGGACGGTTTACAGGGTCTGGAAACACCATATATTTT
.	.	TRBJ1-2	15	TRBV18	CASSPRGGQVYGYTF	TGTGCCAGCTCACCTCGGGGGGGGCAGGTGTATGGCTACACCTTC
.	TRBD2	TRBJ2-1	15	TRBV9	CASSVVAGFYNEQFF	TGTGCCAGCAGCGTAGTAGCGGGATTTTACAATGAGCAGTTCTTC
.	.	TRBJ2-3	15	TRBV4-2	CASSPSALMADTQYF	TGTGCCAGCAGCCCCAGTGCCTTAATGGCAGATACGCAGTATTTT
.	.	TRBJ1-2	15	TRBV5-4	CASSQTSGGPRGYTF	TGTGCCAGCAGCCAGACGTCGGGGGGCCCGCGAGGCTACACCTTC
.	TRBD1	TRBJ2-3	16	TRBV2	CASSDRDRVVGDTQYF	TGTGCCAGCAGTGACCGGGACAGGGTTGTTGGAGATACGCAGTATTTT
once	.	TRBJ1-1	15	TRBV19	CASSLIIGGSTEAFF	TGTGCCAGTAGTTTAATCATTGGGGGGAGCACTGAAGCTTTCTTT
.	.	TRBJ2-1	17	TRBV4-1	CASSQAPSGSSYNEQFF	TGCGCCAGCAGCCAAGCGCCCAGCGGAAGCTCCTACAATGAGCAGTTCTTC
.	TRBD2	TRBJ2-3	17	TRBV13	CASSSSFDSGTTDTQYF	TGTGCCAGCAGCTCCTCTTTTGACAGCGGGACCACAGATACGCAGTATTTT
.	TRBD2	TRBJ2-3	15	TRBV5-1	CASSLGLAGGDTQYF	TGCGCCAGCAGCTTGGGACTAGCGGGAGGAGATACGCAGTATTTT
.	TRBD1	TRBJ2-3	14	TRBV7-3	CASSPDRVPDTQYF	TGTGCCAGCAGCCCGGACAGGGTACCGGATACGCAGTATTTT
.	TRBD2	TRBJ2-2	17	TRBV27	CASSYLPSGANTGELFF	TGTGCCAGCAGTTACCTCCCTAGCGGGGCGAACACCGGGGAGCTGTTTTTT
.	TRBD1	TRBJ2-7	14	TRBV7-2	CASSWGQGHYEQYF	TGTGCCAGCAGCTGGGGACAGGGGCACTACGAGCAGTACTTC
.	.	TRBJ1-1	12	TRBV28	CASSLYATEAFF	TGTGCCAGCAGTTTATACGCGACTGAAGCTTTCTTT
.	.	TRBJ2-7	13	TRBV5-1	CASSLEWGLEQYF	TGCGCCAGCAGCTTGGAATGGGGGCTGGAGCAGTACTTC
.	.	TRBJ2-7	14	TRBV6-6	CASRGQVSSYEQYF	TGTGCCAGCAGGGGGCAAGTATCCTCCTACGAGCAGTACTTC
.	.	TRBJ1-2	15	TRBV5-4	CASSLVDQGVGGYTF	TGTGCCAGCAGCTTGGTGGACCAGGGTGTAGGTGGCTACACCTTC
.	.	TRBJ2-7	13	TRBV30	CAWSPITTYEQYF	TGTGCCTGGAGTCCTATTACCACCTACGAGCAGTACTTC
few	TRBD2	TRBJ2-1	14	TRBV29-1	CSARLAGGIDEQFF	TGCAGCGCCAGACTAGCGGGAGGGATAGATGAGCAGTTCTTC
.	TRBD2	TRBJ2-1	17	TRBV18	CASSPPRLAGGSNEQFF	TGTGCCAGCTCACCACCCCGGCTAGCGGGAGGGTCCAATGAGCAGTTCTTC
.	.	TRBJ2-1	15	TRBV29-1	CSVEDYTSRDNEQFF	TGCAGCGTTGAAGATTACACTAGCAGAGACAATGAGCAGTTCTTC
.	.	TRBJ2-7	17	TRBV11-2	CASSEWPGAGAVDEQYF	TGTGCCAGCAGCGAGTGGCCCGGGGCAGGGGCAGTCGACGAGCAGTACTTC